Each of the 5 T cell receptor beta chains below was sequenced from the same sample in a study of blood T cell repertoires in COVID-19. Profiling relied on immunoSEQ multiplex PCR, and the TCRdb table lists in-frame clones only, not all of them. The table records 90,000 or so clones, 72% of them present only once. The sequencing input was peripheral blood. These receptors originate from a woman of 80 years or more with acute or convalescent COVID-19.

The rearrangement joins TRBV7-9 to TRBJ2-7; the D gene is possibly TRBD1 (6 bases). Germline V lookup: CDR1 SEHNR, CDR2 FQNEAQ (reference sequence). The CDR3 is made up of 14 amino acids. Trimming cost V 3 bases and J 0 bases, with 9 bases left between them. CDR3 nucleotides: TGTGCCAGCAGCTTCCAGACAGGCTCCTACGAGCAGTACTTC. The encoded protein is CASSFQTGSYEQYF.

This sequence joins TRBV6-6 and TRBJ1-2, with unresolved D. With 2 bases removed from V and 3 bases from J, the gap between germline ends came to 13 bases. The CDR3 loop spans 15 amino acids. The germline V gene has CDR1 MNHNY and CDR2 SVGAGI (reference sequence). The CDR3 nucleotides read TGTGCCAGCAGTTACCGAGGCAGTGCAGACTATGGCTACACCTTC. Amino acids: CASSYRGSADYGYTF.

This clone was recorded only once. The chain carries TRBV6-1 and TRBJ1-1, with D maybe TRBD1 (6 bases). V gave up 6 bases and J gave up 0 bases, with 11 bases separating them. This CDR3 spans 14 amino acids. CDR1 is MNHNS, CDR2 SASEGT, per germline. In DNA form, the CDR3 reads TGTGCCAGCAGGGGGGGGGCCTTGAACACTGAAGCTTTCTTT. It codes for CASRGGALNTEAFF.

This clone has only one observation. The CDR3 coding sequence is TGTGCCAGCAGCTCGGTTGGCGGAAGGCACTACGAGCAGTACTTC. This codes for CASSSVGGRHYEQYF. V and J are TRBV6-5 and TRBJ2-7, with D uncertain. The V and J ends lost 6 bases and 3 bases respectively, with 18 bases between them. CDR3 length: 15 amino acids. Looked up from germline, CDR1 is MNHEY and CDR2 is SVGAGI.

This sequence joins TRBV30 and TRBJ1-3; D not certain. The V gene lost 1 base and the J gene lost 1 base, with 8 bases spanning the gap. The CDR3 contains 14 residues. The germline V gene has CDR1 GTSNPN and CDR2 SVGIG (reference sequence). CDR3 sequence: CAWSALRSGNTIYF. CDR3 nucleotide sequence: TGTGCCTGGAGTGCCTTACGGTCTGGAAACACCATATATTTT.